This T cell receptor beta chain was recorded in a study of technical replicates of blood from a handful of donors. The V gene lost 3 bases and the J gene lost 11 bases, with 13 bases spanning the gap. The germline CDR1 and CDR2 sequences are SEHNR and FQNEAQ (reference sequence). The CDR3 is 12 residues long. The assay was immunoSEQ multiplex PCR, and TCRdb's table has in-frame clones only and misses some. The top ten hold 4.6% of the sample, which has 50,000 to 70,000 clones, over 75% seen once. This TCR was recovered from a human donor in good health. Some clones in this sample may be carry-over from other donors' samples. This sequence joins TRBV7-9 and TRBJ1-1; tentative D call: TRBD1 (6 bases). The sequenced sample was PBMCs. CDR3 DNA sequence: TGTGCCAGCAGCTTCGAGACAGGACGGGCTTTCTTT. Protein sequence: CASSFETGRAFF.